This is a list of T cell receptor beta chains from one sample in a study of siplizumab effects on memory and regulatory T cells. Profiled with immunoSEQ multiplex PCR; TCRdb holds only in-frame clones, not every one. The data show around 87,000 clones, with around 89% seen just once and roughly 14% held by the top ten. Sample: CD4+ T cells sorted from blood. Receptors originate from a human donor in good health. Both conserved end residues are part of each CDR3. D genes are given only for firm matches. Clone size is stated in some rows and not others, as once, few, many or a class when expanded.

V gene	clone size	D gene	J gene	CDR3 protein	CDR3 DNA
TRBV29-1	.	.	TRBJ1-2	CSVVTGNYGYTF	TGCAGCGTTGTCACAGGGAACTATGGCTACACCTTC
TRBV7-9	.	TRBD2	TRBJ2-2	CASSYTPSGRLTGELFF	TGTGCCAGCAGCTATACTCCTAGCGGGAGATTAACCGGGGAGCTGTTTTTT
TRBV29-1	.	TRBD1	TRBJ2-7	CSVVSRGPVSYEQYF	TGCAGCGTAGTAAGCAGGGGGCCTGTCTCCTACGAGCAGTACTTC
TRBV6-1	once	.	TRBJ2-4	CASRDLVQYF	TGTGCCAGCAGAGACCTAGTCCAGTACTTC
TRBV6-1	.	TRBD1	TRBJ2-3	CASSEDRGRADTQYF	TGTGCCAGCAGCGAAGACAGGGGTAGGGCAGATACGCAGTATTTT
TRBV4-3	few	TRBD1	TRBJ2-1	CASSQQDRGDYNEQFF	TGCGCCAGCAGCCAACAGGACAGGGGTGACTACAATGAGCAGTTCTTC
TRBV4-1	.	TRBD2	TRBJ2-7	CASSQDRLAGDYEQYF	TGCGCCAGCAGCCAAGATCGCCTAGCGGGGGACTACGAGCAGTACTTC
TRBV7-8	.	TRBD1	TRBJ1-1	CASSLQGDRTEAFF	TGTGCCAGCAGCTTACAGGGGGATCGGACTGAAGCTTTCTTT
TRBV11-3	.	TRBD1	TRBJ1-1	CASSQDRGRKAFF	TGTGCCAGCAGCCAGGACAGGGGGCGGAAAGCTTTCTTT
TRBV5-4	.	.	TRBJ1-1	CASSVTWDTEAFF	TGTGCCAGCAGCGTTACTTGGGACACTGAAGCTTTCTTT
TRBV10-3	.	TRBD2	TRBJ2-7	CAISSSGSSYEQYF	TGTGCCATCAGCTCTAGCGGGAGTTCCTACGAGCAGTACTTC
TRBV18	.	.	TRBJ1-2	CASSPEGAANYGYTF	TGTGCCAGCTCACCTGAGGGCGCCGCTAACTATGGCTACACCTTC
TRBV5-4	.	.	TRBJ2-4	CASSGSPAGGIAKNIQYF	TGTGCCAGCAGCGGCTCCCCCGCAGGAGGGATAGCCAAAAACATTCAGTACTTC
TRBV6-5	.	.	TRBJ2-3	CASIRGRGADTQYF	TGTGCCAGCATTAGGGGACGAGGGGCAGATACGCAGTATTTT
TRBV19	few	.	TRBJ2-2	CASSEGPVTGELFF	TGTGCCAGTAGTGAAGGACCCGTCACCGGGGAGCTGTTTTTT
TRBV11-1	.	TRBD2	TRBJ2-7	CASSPVSGSYNEQYF	TGTGCCAGCAGCCCCGTTAGCGGGAGTTACAACGAGCAGTACTTC
TRBV2	.	TRBD2	TRBJ2-1	CASIEREHNEQFF	TGTGCCAGCATCGAGCGGGAGCACAATGAGCAGTTCTTC
TRBV20-1	.	.	TRBJ1-4	CSATGFEKLFF	TGCAGTGCTACCGGGTTCGAAAAACTGTTTTTT
TRBV12-5	.	TRBD1	TRBJ2-2	CASGTGTGLELAGELFF	TGTGCTAGTGGTACCGGGACAGGGTTGGAATTGGCCGGGGAGCTGTTTTTT
TRBV7-3	.	.	TRBJ2-2	CASSLRSHLSTGELFF	TGTGCCAGCAGCTTAAGGTCCCACCTTTCCACCGGGGAGCTGTTTTTT
TRBV4-2	.	.	TRBJ1-5	CASSQGRGRKYSNQPQHF	TGTGCCAGCAGCCAAGGTAGGGGCCGGAAGTATAGCAATCAGCCCCAGCATTTT
TRBV9	many	TRBD2	TRBJ2-7	CASSASGSPTYEQYF	TGTGCCAGCAGCGCTAGCGGGAGCCCCACCTACGAGCAGTACTTC
TRBV6-6	.	.	TRBJ2-5	CASSYSAETQYF	TGTGCCAGCAGTTATTCGGCCGAGACCCAGTACTTC
TRBV5-4	.	TRBD2	TRBJ2-5	CASSTSGRIGETQYF	TGTGCCAGCAGTACTAGCGGGAGGATCGGAGAGACCCAGTACTTC
TRBV19	.	TRBD1	TRBJ2-7	CASSPRDRVGYEQYF	TGTGCCAGTAGTCCCCGCGACAGGGTGGGCTACGAGCAGTACTTC
TRBV5-1	.	.	TRBJ1-3	CASSATGSSGNTIYF	TGCGCCAGCAGCGCTACAGGGTCCTCTGGAAACACCATATATTTT
TRBV6-5	.	.	TRBJ2-7	CASSFGASSYEQYF	TGTGCCAGCAGTTTTGGGGCTAGCTCCTACGAGCAGTACTTC
TRBV7-6	.	.	TRBJ1-1	CASSSLGARVTEAFF	TGTGCCAGCAGCTCCCTGGGGGCGCGGGTCACTGAAGCTTTCTTT
TRBV15	.	.	TRBJ1-1	CATYGAGEAFF	TGTGCCACCTACGGGGCTGGCGAAGCTTTCTTT
TRBV28	.	.	TRBJ1-2	CASSLFATGIYGYTF	TGTGCCAGCAGTTTATTCGCAACAGGGATCTATGGCTACACCTTC
TRBV18	once	.	TRBJ2-2	CASSPTGAPNTGELFF	TGTGCCAGCTCACCGACGGGGGCGCCGAACACCGGGGAGCTGTTTTTT
TRBV18	.	.	TRBJ2-5	CASFRGRAEETQYF	TGTGCCAGCTTCAGGGGGAGGGCCGAAGAGACCCAGTACTTC
TRBV6-1	.	TRBD2	TRBJ2-7	CASSQAGVPPEQYF	TGTGCCAGCAGTCAAGCGGGAGTTCCCCCCGAGCAGTACTTC
TRBV29-1	.	.	TRBJ2-7	CSVDTVSYEQYF	TGCAGCGTTGATACAGTCTCCTACGAGCAGTACTTC
TRBV7-2	.	.	TRBJ1-3	CASTPDALGGNTIYF	TGTGCCAGCACCCCGGATGCCCTCGGTGGAAACACCATATATTTT
TRBV6-1	.	.	TRBJ2-3	CASRAGSTDTQYF	TGTGCCAGCCGAGCGGGCAGCACAGATACGCAGTATTTT
TRBV27	.	.	TRBJ2-1	CASSFQGGTYNEQFF	TGTGCCAGCAGTTTCCAGGGGGGAACCTACAATGAGCAGTTCTTC
TRBV9	.	.	TRBJ2-1	CASSVASKNEQFF	TGTGCCAGCAGCGTAGCCTCTAAAAATGAGCAGTTCTTC
TRBV4-2	.	.	TRBJ2-7	CASSQAGVGRYEQYF	TGTGCCAGCAGCCAAGCTGGGGTAGGTCGGTACGAGCAGTACTTC
TRBV5-7	once	.	TRBJ1-5	CASSSGGTYSNQPQHF	TGTGCCAGCAGCTCCGGGGGGACCTATAGCAATCAGCCCCAGCATTTT
TRBV5-4	.	.	TRBJ2-1	CASSLAGGGNEQFF	TGTGCCAGCAGCTTAGCAGGGGGAGGAAATGAGCAGTTCTTC
TRBV18	.	TRBD2	TRBJ2-5	CASSPREGSKTQYF	TGTGCCAGCTCACCACGGGAGGGGTCGAAGACCCAGTACTTC
TRBV30	.	.	TRBJ1-2	CAWSLAGPNYGYTF	TGTGCCTGGAGCCTGGCGGGGCCGAACTATGGCTACACCTTC
TRBV30	.	TRBD1	TRBJ1-2	CAWSDDRVVGGYTF	TGTGCCTGGAGTGATGACAGGGTCGTCGGTGGCTACACCTTC
TRBV6-5	.	.	TRBJ2-7	CASKLTGEQYF	TGTGCCTCCAAACTGACGGGGGAGCAGTACTTC
TRBV5-6	.	TRBD2	TRBJ2-5	CASSLPGLGSQETQYF	TGTGCCAGCAGCTTGCCGGGACTAGGGAGCCAAGAGACCCAGTACTTC
TRBV19	.	TRBD2	TRBJ2-1	CASSIGLAGGRWEQFF	TGTGCCAGTAGTATAGGGCTAGCGGGAGGCCGGTGGGAGCAGTTCTTC
TRBV28	.	.	TRBJ1-2	CASSFVPHYGYTF	TGTGCCAGCAGTTTTGTCCCCCACTATGGCTACACCTTC
TRBV30	.	TRBD1	TRBJ2-2	CAWARDRNTGELFF	TGTGCCTGGGCCCGGGACAGGAACACCGGGGAGCTGTTTTTT
TRBV11-2	.	.	TRBJ2-2	CASSLDLGGRNTGELFF	TGTGCCAGCAGCTTAGATCTCGGGGGCCGGAACACCGGGGAGCTGTTTTTT
TRBV2	.	TRBD1	TRBJ2-7	CASRTGGYEQYF	TGTGCCAGCAGGACAGGGGGCTACGAGCAGTACTTC
TRBV30	.	TRBD1	TRBJ2-1	CAWTPGQWDNEQFF	TGTGCCTGGACACCGGGACAGTGGGACAATGAGCAGTTCTTC
TRBV18	.	TRBD2	TRBJ2-1	CASSPPRLAGANEQFF	TGTGCCAGCTCACCACCGAGACTAGCGGGAGCCAATGAGCAGTTCTTC
TRBV5-1	once	TRBD1	TRBJ2-5	CASSLRLGTVQETQYF	TGCGCCAGCAGCTTGAGGCTCGGGACAGTCCAAGAGACCCAGTACTTC
TRBV19	.	.	TRBJ2-3	CATTGHGFGTQYF	TGTGCCACTACGGGACACGGCTTCGGGACGCAGTATTTT
TRBV6-5	.	.	TRBJ2-7	CASSYGDGPTYEQYF	TGTGCCAGCAGTTACGGGGACGGACCCACCTACGAGCAGTACTTC
TRBV19	.	.	TRBJ2-3	CASTSGHQRTDTQYF	TGTGCCAGTACCTCCGGACACCAACGTACGGATACGCAGTATTTT
TRBV6-6	.	TRBD1	TRBJ1-6	CASSYLDRDNSPLHF	TGTGCCAGCAGTTACTTGGACAGGGATAATTCACCCCTCCACTTT